A single sample gave rise to the 22 T cell receptor beta chains below, sequenced in a study of cytotoxic CD8 clonotypes in ibrutinib-treated CLL. The repertoire was sequenced with immunoSEQ multiplex PCR; TCRdb's copy has only in-frame clones and lacks some. The table records roughly 200,000 clones, more than 70% of them present only once. Here the sequenced sample was PBMCs, taken after 12 months of ibrutinib treatment. These receptors all stem from a human donor with chronic lymphocytic leukemia.

This clone was seen once. The gene calls are TRBV19 and TRBJ1-1, with 7 bases that match TRBD1. The CDR3 loop spans 14 amino acids. Trimming took 3 bases from V and 7 from J; bases not matched to a gene: 8. Germline values: CDR1 LNHDA, CDR2 SQIVND (reference sequence). This CDR3 is CASSIRGPWVEAFF. The CDR3 DNA is TGTGCCAGTAGTATTAGGGGGCCTTGGGTTGAAGCTTTCTTT. The whole variable domain, remainder taken from reference TRBV19 and TRBJ1-1, is DGGITQSPKYLFRKEGQNVTLSCEQNLNHDAMYWYRQDPGQGLRLIYYSQIVNDFQKGDIAEGYSVSREKKESFPLTVTSAQKNPTAFYLCASSIRGPWVEAFFGQGTRLTVV.

The gene calls are TRBV27 and TRBJ2-3; D call uncertain. V dropped 5 bases and J dropped 4 bases, with 7 bases sitting between them. CDR1 is MNHEY and CDR2 is SMNVEV in the germline V gene (reference sequence). This CDR3 contains 12 residues. The CDR3 sequence: CASSSRADTQYF. The CDR3 DNA reads TGTGCCAGCAGTAGCCGAGCAGATACGCAGTATTTT.

This chain uses TRBV28 with TRBJ2-1; 7 nucleotides match TRBD2. V dropped 3 bases and J dropped 3; count of bases not matched to a gene: 11. CDR1 and CDR2 (germline): MDHEN, SYDVKM. The CDR3 totals 17 residues. As DNA, the CDR3 is TGTGCCAGCAGTTTGAGCTCCGGGACTACAATCTACAATGAGCAGTTCTTC. Protein: CASSLSSGTTIYNEQFF.

The chain couples TRBV9 to TRBJ2-4; D not resolved. The germline CDR1 and CDR2 sequences are SGDLS and YYNGEE. Trimming left V 0 bases short and J 15 bases short, with 22 bases between. The CDR3 covers 15 residues. This chain's CDR3 is CASSVDVWADDLPYF. CDR3 DNA sequence: TGTGCCAGCAGCGTAGACGTATGGGCCGATGACCTACCGTACTTC.

The rearrangement joins TRBV6-5 to TRBJ1-2; weak D call: TRBD1 (6 bases). CDR3 length: 16 amino acids. With 2 bases removed from V and 3 bases from J, the gap between germline ends came to 16 bases. CDR1 is MNHEY and CDR2 is SVGAGI in the germline V gene. The CDR3: CASSYGGTPSDYGYTF. The CDR3 coding sequence is TGTGCCAGCAGTTACGGGGGGACACCGTCAGACTATGGCTACACCTTC.

The chain carries TRBV9 and TRBJ1-1, with D perhaps matching TRBD1 (6 bases). CDR3 size: 17 residues. Trimming cost V 1 base and J 6 bases, with 22 bases left between them. Germline V gene lookup returns CDR1 SGDLS and CDR2 YYNGEE. The CDR3 sequence is CASSVRSGQSPVAEAFF. CDR3 in DNA: TGTGCCAGCAGCGTAAGATCAGGACAGTCCCCTGTCGCTGAAGCTTTCTTT.

The rearrangement joins TRBV27 to TRBJ2-1, with unresolved D. This CDR3 contains 14 residues. Germline lookup yields CDR1 MNHEY and CDR2 SMNVEV (reference sequence). V lost 8 bases and J lost 4, with 15 bases in between. The CDR3 here is CASRSTYSYNEQFF. The CDR3 nucleotides read TGTGCCAGCCGTTCGACGTACTCATACAATGAGCAGTTCTTC.

The gene calls are TRBV6-5 and TRBJ1-4; D gene unclear. Germline V lookup: CDR1 MNHEY, CDR2 SVGAGI. Trimming shortened V by 6 bases and J by 8 bases, and 19 bases separated the two germline ends. This CDR3 is built from 15 residues. CDR3 in DNA: TGTGCCAGCAGCAGCCAGCTGGGTTTTTACGAAAAACTGTTTTTT. It is translated as CASSSQLGFYEKLFF.

This chain joins TRBV5-1 and TRBJ2-7; 8 bases line up with TRBD2. Germline CDR1 SGHRS, CDR2 YFSETQ. Unmatched junction bases numbered 14, after V lost 3 bases and J lost 6 bases. The length of the CDR3 is 16 residues. CDR3 in amino acids: CASSSAGVAGSIEQYF. DNA for the CDR3: TGCGCCAGCAGCTCTGCGGGGGTAGCGGGATCAATCGAGCAGTACTTC.

This chain connects TRBV18 to TRBJ2-2; D tentatively reads TRBD1 or TRBD2 (6 bases each). The CDR3 has 15 residues. V was clipped by 6 bases and J by 6 bases, with 17 bases between them. Germline V gives CDR1 KGHSH, CDR2 LQKENI. CDR3 DNA sequence: TGTGCCAGCTCCCCCGCCCCGGGGGCGGCCGGGGAGCTGTTTTTT. It translates to CASSPAPGAAGELFF.

The chain recombines TRBV27 with TRBJ2-3; 8 nucleotides agree with TRBD2. The J segment lost 2 bases and the V segment lost 6 bases, leaving 28 bases of the junction unmatched. CDR1 and CDR2 (germline): MNHEY, SMNVEV (reference sequence). The CDR3 runs 22 residues. The DNA for the CDR3 is TGTGCCAGCAGGGAAGGAAAGGCCGGCGGGGGGCTGTACTCGGCGTTCACAGATACGCAGTATTTT. This gives the protein CASREGKAGGGLYSAFTDTQYF.

This chain uses TRBV2 with TRBJ2-2; D is undetermined. V lost 8 bases, J lost 3 bases, and 4 bases lay in between. This CDR3 contains 11 residues. Looked up from germline, CDR1 is SNHLY and CDR2 is FYNNEI. The CDR3 DNA sequence: TGTGCCAGCCGGTACACCGGGGAGCTGTTTTTT. It is translated as CASRYTGELFF. The full variable domain, rest sourced from reference TRBV2 and TRBJ2-2, is EPEVTQTPSHQVTQMGQEVILRCVPISNHLYFYWYRQILGQKVEFLVSFYNNEISEKSEIFDDQFSVERPDGSNFTLKIRSTKLEDSAMYFCASRYTGELFFGEGSRLTVL.

The V gene is TRBV6-5, the J gene TRBJ1-2; 7 bases map to TRBD1. CDR1 and CDR2 from the germline V gene are MNHEY and SVGAGI. The CDR3 totals 16 residues. V trimming: 2 bases; J trimming: 1 base; junction bases outside the gene matches: 7. The CDR3 spells CASSYLTGLFNYGYTF. For the CDR3, the DNA is TGTGCCAGCAGTTACCTGACAGGGCTTTTTAACTATGGCTACACCTTC.

The chain combines TRBV7-3 with TRBJ2-7; D not resolved. Germline values: CDR1 SGHTA, CDR2 FQGTGA. V was cut by 8 bases and J by 3 bases, with 5 bases left in between. The CDR3 totals 10 residues. CDR3 in DNA: TGTGCCAGCGGGATCTACGAGCAGTACTTC. It yields the protein CASGIYEQYF.

V gene TRBV28 combines with J gene TRBJ2-7; TRBD2 matches at 7 bases. The CDR3 is 13 amino acids. V trimming: 6 bases; J trimming: 3 bases; junction bases outside the gene matches: 5. Germline loops: CDR1 MDHEN, CDR2 SYDVKM. The CDR3 spells CASRPPGGYEQYF. CDR3 DNA sequence: TGTGCCAGCAGGCCGCCGGGGGGCTACGAGCAGTACTTC.

This rearrangement joins TRBV7-9 to TRBJ2-1; 14 nucleotides line up with TRBD2. The CDR3 loop spans 15 amino acids. The germline V gene encodes CDR1 SEHNR and CDR2 FQNEAQ (reference sequence). The V and J ends lost 1 base and 7 bases, in that order; junction bases with no gene match: 0. CDR3 residues: CASSLGTSGRNEQFF. CDR3 coding DNA: TGTGCCAGCAGCTTAGGGACTAGCGGGAGGAATGAGCAGTTCTTC.

The gene calls are TRBV27 and TRBJ1-2, with a possible D match to TRBD1 (6 bases). V was pared by 7 bases and J by 7 bases, with 16 bases between. The germline gives CDR1 MNHEY, CDR2 SMNVEV (reference sequence). The CDR3 length is 13 residues. CDR3: CASTRQVGSGYTF. The CDR3 DNA follows: TGTGCCAGCACACGACAGGTGGGGAGTGGCTACACCTTC.

CDR3 coding DNA: TGTGCCAGCTCACCCCTTGCAGGACCTTACGGCGGGGACACTGAAGCTTTCTTT. Translated: CASSPLAGPYGGDTEAFF. This chain links TRBV18 with TRBJ1-1; the D is unclear. In germline, CDR1 is KGHSH, CDR2 LQKENI. V was shortened by 3 bases and J by 3 bases, with 23 bases between the two germline ends. The CDR3 totals 18 residues.

Here the CDR3 DNA reads TGCGCCAGCAGCCAAGGGTACAGCTCGAACACTGAAGCTTTCTTT. Its translation is CASSQGYSSNTEAFF. The chain combines TRBV4-1 with TRBJ1-1; no definite D call. The germline V gene encodes CDR1 MGHRA and CDR2 YSYEKL. This CDR3 comprises 15 residues. V dropped 1 base and J dropped 1 base, with 10 bases sitting between them.

This clone came up many times. The CDR3 here is CASSFTTPSYEQYF. CDR3 bases: TGTGCCAGCAGTTTCACCACACCGAGTTACGAGCAGTACTTC. The rearrangement uses TRBV28 and TRBJ2-7; D is uncertain. Germline V gene data show CDR1 as MDHEN and CDR2 as SYDVKM. This CDR3 spans 14 amino acids. Trimming took off 3 bases at V and 4 bases at J, with 13 bases between the two ends.

This clone was observed a few times. J is TRBJ1-1 and V is TRBV5-1; TRBD1 might be the D (5 bases). The CDR3 is made up of 13 amino acids. V was shortened by 1 base and J by 6 bases, with 10 bases between the two germline ends. The V gene's germline CDR1 is SGHRS and CDR2 YFSETQ. CDR3 DNA sequence: TGCGCCAGCAGCTTGATGGGGGTTTCTGAAGCTTTCTTT. It encodes CASSLMGVSEAFF.

This clone was detected only once. Germline is not matched at one junction end, which may reflect a read error. The V and J genes are TRBV6-1 and TRBJ1-2; D not resolved. The CDR3 covers 11 residues. CDR1 MNHNS and CDR2 SASEGT come from the germline V gene. The CDR3 coding sequence is TGTGCCAGCAGTGCCGCAGGCTTCTGCGCCTTC. Protein sequence: CASSAAGFCAF.